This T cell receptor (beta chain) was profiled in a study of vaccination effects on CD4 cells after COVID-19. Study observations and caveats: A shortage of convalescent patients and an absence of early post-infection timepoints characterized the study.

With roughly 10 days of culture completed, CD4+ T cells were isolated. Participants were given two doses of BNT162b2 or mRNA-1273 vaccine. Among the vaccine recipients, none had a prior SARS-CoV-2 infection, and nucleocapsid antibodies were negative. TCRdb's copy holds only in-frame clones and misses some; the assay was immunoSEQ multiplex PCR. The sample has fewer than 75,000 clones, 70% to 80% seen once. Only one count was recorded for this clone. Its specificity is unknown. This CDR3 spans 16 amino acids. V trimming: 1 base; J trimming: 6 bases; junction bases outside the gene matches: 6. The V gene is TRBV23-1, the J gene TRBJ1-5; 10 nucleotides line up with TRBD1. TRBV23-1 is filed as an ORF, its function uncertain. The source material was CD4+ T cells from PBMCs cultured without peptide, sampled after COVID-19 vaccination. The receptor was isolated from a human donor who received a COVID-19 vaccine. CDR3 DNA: TGCGCCAGCAGTCAATTGGACAGGGGGTCACGTCAGCCCCAGCATTTT. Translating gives CASSQLDRGSRQPQHF.